This T cell receptor (beta chain) was captured by sequencing in a study of CD8 T cells in Susac syndrome. V lost 0 bases and J lost 6; bases outside the gene matches: 5. The length of the CDR3 is 15 residues. Per germline, CDR1 LGHNA and CDR2 YSLEER. Random-hexamer reverse transcription was applied to roughly 0.45 to 1 ug RNA. Each CDR3 protein is one row after TCRdb ran MiXCR on the immunoSEQ multiplex PCR reads. The data hold around 130,000 distinct CDR3 sequences, with 85% to 95% observed a single time. Sequencing of TCR beta was undertaken in CD8+ and CD4+ T cells derived from blood. This chain links TRBV4-3 with TRBJ1-5, with TRBD1 matching over 7 bases. Specimen: CD4+ T cells from PBMCs. The source of this sequence is a human donor in good health. CDR3 protein: CASSQERGRAQPQHF. The DNA of the CDR3 is TGCGCCAGCAGCCAAGAGAGGGGGCGCGCTCAGCCCCAGCATTTT.